This TCR beta chain originates from a study of CD8+CD57+ T cells in acquired aplastic anemia. Patients who underwent sequencing had shown CD8+CD57+ cell expansion by flow cytometry. The length of the CDR3 is 14 residues. Between the trimmed V and J ends, which lost 2 bases and 6 bases, there was a span of 12 bases. The study profiled TCR beta VDJ and CDR3 using genomic DNA as template. TCRdb reprocessed the reads with MiXCR, giving one entry per CDR3 protein. The table lists about 160,000 distinct CDR3 sequences, 40% to 60% of them singletons. V and J are TRBV12-3 or TRBV12-4 and TRBJ2-3; D unclear. The sample taken for sequencing was sorted CD4+, CD8+, or CD8+CD57+ T cells (not recorded which) from PBMCs. The sequence derives from a human donor with aplastic anemia. The CDR3 DNA sequence: TGTGCCAGCAGTTTAAGTTATCTCGCGGATACGCAGTATTTT. Encoded protein: CASSLSYLADTQYF.